This TCR beta chain comes out of a study of blood T cell repertoires in COVID-19. Note on this clone: At the DNA level, this CDR3 is encoded by other sequences in the same sample as well.

Trimming at V came to 4 bases and at J to 4 bases, leaving 6 bases not matched to a gene. The CDR3 runs 15 residues. From germline, CDR1 is SGHNT and CDR2 YYREEE (reference sequence). Libraries were prepared by immunoSEQ multiplex PCR; TCRdb keeps only in-frame clonotypes and omits some of them. Seen here are under 300,000 clones, over 75% observed once, and the top ten hold 11%. The sequencing sample was made of peripheral blood. The source of this sequence is a woman aged 70-85 years with acute or convalescent COVID-19. V is TRBV5-4 and J is TRBJ2-5, with 11 bases that match TRBD2. The CDR3 loop is CASSPRLAGGETQYF. CDR3 nucleotides: TGTGCCAGCAGCCCCCGCCTAGCGGGGGGAGAGACCCAGTACTTC.